This T cell receptor beta chain was captured by sequencing in a study of blood T cells in healthy people across ages. Study results and caveats: As age increased, TCR beta diversity per million T cells fell in a roughly linear fashion.

Concerning this clonotype itself: The antigen remains unidentified.

Isolation recovered at least 6.5 million PBMCs from every sample. The ends were cut back, 2 bases at V and 3 bases at J, with 18 bases in the middle. Germline V gives CDR1 MNHEY, CDR2 SVGAGI. This CDR3 contains 17 residues. Together with a sample-barcoded 5' primer, a J-beta primer mix was included in a second PCR lasting about 6 to 11 cycles. TCRdb fed the 5' RACE reads into MiXCR, producing one record per CDR3 protein. This sample has about 730,000 distinct CDR3 sequences, with approximately 39% found just once. This chain uses TRBV6-5 with TRBJ2-3; tentative D call: TRBD2 (7 bases). This TCR came from an older woman in good health. Sequences were obtained from blood. The CDR3 loop is CASSYNGWGRGTDTQYF. The DNA for the CDR3 is TGTGCCAGCAGTTACAATGGATGGGGGCGGGGGACAGATACGCAGTATTTT.